The clone carrying this T cell receptor beta chain was found many times. A UMI-containing oligonucleotide was joined by 3' ligation to the TCR cDNA template. The ends were cut back, 3 bases at V and 4 bases at J, with 10 bases in the middle. Germline V CDR1 and CDR2: MNHEY, SVGEGT. The CDR3 has 14 residues. This sample was included in a study of naive and memory T cell subsets. Amplification of ligated cDNA took four PCR rounds with SP2 and nested alpha and beta constant primers. MiXCR, run by TCRdb on the 5' RACE reads, gives a single entry per CDR3 protein. The sample holds over 45,000 distinct CDR3 sequences, about 4.4% seen once.

The TCR sequence derives from a female donor in good health. The rearrangement joins TRBV6-2 or TRBV6-3 to TRBJ2-1, with D possibly TRBD2 on 6 matching bases. The CDR3 loop reads CASSYRTKYNEQFF. The CDR3 DNA reads TGTGCCAGCAGTTATCGGACTAAATACAATGAGCAGTTCTTC.